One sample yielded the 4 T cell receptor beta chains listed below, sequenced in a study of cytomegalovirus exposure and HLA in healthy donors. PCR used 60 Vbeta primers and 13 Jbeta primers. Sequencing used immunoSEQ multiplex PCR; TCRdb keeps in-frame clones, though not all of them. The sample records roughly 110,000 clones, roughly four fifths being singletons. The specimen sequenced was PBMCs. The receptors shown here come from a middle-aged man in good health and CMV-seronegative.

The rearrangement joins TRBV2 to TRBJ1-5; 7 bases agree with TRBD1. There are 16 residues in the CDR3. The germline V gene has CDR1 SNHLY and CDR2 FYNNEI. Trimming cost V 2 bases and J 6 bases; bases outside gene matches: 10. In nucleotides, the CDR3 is TGTGCCAGCAGTGAATATTTAGGGGACAGCTCTCAGCCCCAGCATTTT. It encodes CASSEYLGDSSQPQHF.

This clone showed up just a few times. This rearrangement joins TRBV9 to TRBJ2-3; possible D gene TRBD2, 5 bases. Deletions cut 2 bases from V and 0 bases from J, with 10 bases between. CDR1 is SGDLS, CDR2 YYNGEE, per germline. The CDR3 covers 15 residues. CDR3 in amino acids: CASSVREGSTDTQYF. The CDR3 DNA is TGTGCCAGCAGCGTCCGGGAAGGAAGCACAGATACGCAGTATTTT.

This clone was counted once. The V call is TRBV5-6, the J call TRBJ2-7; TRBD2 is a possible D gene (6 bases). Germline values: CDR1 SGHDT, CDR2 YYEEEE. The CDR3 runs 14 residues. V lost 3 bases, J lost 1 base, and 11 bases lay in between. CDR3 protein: CASSWGVDSYEQYF. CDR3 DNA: TGTGCCAGCAGCTGGGGGGTTGATTCCTACGAGCAGTACTTC.

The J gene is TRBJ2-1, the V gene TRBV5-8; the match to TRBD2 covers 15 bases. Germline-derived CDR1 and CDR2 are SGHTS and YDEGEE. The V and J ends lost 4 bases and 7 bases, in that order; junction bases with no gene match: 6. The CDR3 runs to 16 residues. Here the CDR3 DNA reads TGTGCCAGCAGCCTAGGACTAGCGGGGGGGCATAATGAGCAGTTCTTC. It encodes CASSLGLAGGHNEQFF.